A selection of T cell receptor beta chains follows, all from one sample in a study of T cells in localized non-small cell lung cancer. Clones were read by immunoSEQ multiplex PCR, and TCRdb kept only the in-frame ones, dropping some. The repertoire includes under 35,000 clones, roughly 78% of them detected once, and 16% sits in the top ten. The sequencing used peripheral blood, collected before any cancer treatment. The receptors shown here come from a male donor aged 60 or over with stage III squamous cell lung carcinoma. Both conserved end residues are part of each CDR3. The D gene is left open where the match is weak. Size tells how often a clone was seen (once, few, many) or the class of an expanded clone, and some rows leave it out.

D,J,size,V,CDR3,DNA
.,TRBJ1-4,.,TRBV7-2,CASSLNAGYPNEKLFF,TGTGCCAGCAGCTTAAACGCGGGTTACCCAAATGAAAAACTGTTTTTT
TRBD1,TRBJ1-4,.,TRBV18,CASSPPSGTVDEKLFF,TGTGCCAGCTCACCCCCTTCCGGGACAGTAGACGAAAAACTGTTTTTT
TRBD2,TRBJ2-7,.,TRBV5-1,CASSSTSGGIYEQYF,TGCGCCAGCAGCTCCACTAGCGGGGGTATCTACGAGCAGTACTTC
.,TRBJ2-7,.,TRBV7-2,CASSLGPGKFSYEQYF,TGTGCCAGCAGCTTAGGTCCCGGGAAGTTCAGCTACGAGCAGTACTTC
.,TRBJ2-7,.,TRBV7-2,CASTLQGLYEQYF,TGTGCCAGCACCTTACAGGGTCTCTACGAGCAGTACTTC
.,TRBJ2-5,.,TRBV7-9,CASSLVGTQETQYF,TGTGCCAGCAGCTTAGTCGGGACTCAAGAGACCCAGTACTTC
TRBD1,TRBJ2-3,.,TRBV18,CASSPRDGTGGDTQYF,TGTGCCAGCTCACCAAGAGACGGGACAGGCGGCGATACGCAGTATTTT
TRBD2,TRBJ2-2,.,TRBV19,CASSKRTSGINTGELFF,TGTGCCAGTAGTAAACGGACTAGCGGGATAAACACCGGGGAGCTGTTTTTT
.,TRBJ1-1,.,TRBV6-6,CASSYSGGSTAFF,TGTGCCAGCAGTTACTCGGGGGGATCCACAGCTTTCTTT
.,TRBJ2-1,.,TRBV11-1,CASRGSSDEQFF,TGTGCCAGCAGGGGGAGTAGCGATGAGCAGTTCTTC
.,TRBJ2-6,few,TRBV7-2,CASSPFVGSGANVLTF,TGTGCCAGCAGCCCTTTCGTGGGCTCTGGGGCCAACGTCCTGACTTTC
.,TRBJ2-7,.,TRBV5-1,CASSLSGYEQYF,TGCGCCAGCAGCTTGAGCGGATACGAGCAGTACTTC
TRBD2,TRBJ2-1,.,TRBV15,CATSKTSGSHNEQFF,TGTGCCACCAGCAAGACTAGCGGGTCCCACAATGAGCAGTTCTTC
.,TRBJ2-1,.,TRBV6-5,CASSYGGGDEQFF,TGTGCCAGCAGTTACGGGGGTGGCGATGAGCAGTTCTTC
.,TRBJ1-5,.,TRBV28,CASTPRARGNQPQHF,TGTGCCAGCACCCCTCGGGCGAGGGGCAATCAGCCCCAGCATTTT
.,TRBJ2-6,.,TRBV5-5,CASSLSQGRISGANVLTF,TGTGCCAGCAGCTTGTCTCAGGGGAGGATCTCTGGGGCCAACGTCCTGACTTTC
.,TRBJ2-2,once,TRBV5-5,CASSQGLGRQNTGELFF,TGTGCCAGCAGCCAGGGATTGGGTCGACAGAACACCGGGGAGCTGTTTTTT
TRBD1,TRBJ2-2,.,TRBV27,CASRELTGANTGELFF,TGTGCCAGTAGGGAACTAACAGGGGCGAACACCGGGGAGCTGTTTTTT
.,TRBJ2-5,few,TRBV9,CASSSTGTTPQETQYF,TGTGCCAGCAGCTCTACAGGGACTACACCCCAAGAGACCCAGTACTTC
TRBD1,TRBJ1-5,once,TRBV6-5,CASRIDRVSNQPQHF,TGTGCCAGCCGAATCGACAGGGTGAGCAATCAGCCCCAGCATTTT
.,TRBJ2-5,.,TRBV28,CASRTGQETQYF,TGTGCCAGCAGGACCGGACAAGAGACCCAGTACTTC
TRBD1,TRBJ2-3,once,TRBV28,CASPTGDRAADTQYF,TGTGCCAGTCCCACCGGGGACAGGGCTGCAGATACGCAGTATTTT
TRBD2,TRBJ2-1,.,TRBV15,CATSRDKASGSWAEQFF,TGTGCCACCAGCAGAGATAAGGCTAGCGGGAGTTGGGCTGAGCAGTTCTTC
.,TRBJ1-2,.,TRBV1,CTSSQAAPYGYTF,TGCACCAGCAGCCAAGCTGCGCCTTATGGCTACACCTTC
TRBD1,TRBJ1-6,.,TRBV30,CAWNPGQGTSPLHF,TGTGCCTGGAACCCCGGACAGGGGACTTCACCCCTCCACTTT
TRBD1,TRBJ1-2,.,TRBV10-3,CAIRGTGYGYTF,TGTGCCATCAGGGGGACAGGCTATGGCTACACCTTC
TRBD1,TRBJ1-1,.,TRBV6-6,CASTISTGATEAFF,TGTGCCAGCACCATATCAACAGGGGCGACTGAAGCTTTCTTT
TRBD1,TRBJ2-1,few,TRBV6-1,CASIAGGLNEQFF,TGTGCCAGCATTGCAGGGGGTCTCAATGAGCAGTTCTTC
.,TRBJ1-2,.,TRBV28,CASSLPRTDRRGYTF,TGTGCCAGCAGTTTACCCCGGACAGACCGTAGGGGCTACACCTTC
.,TRBJ2-7,.,TRBV6-1,CASSEQTGSQGEQYF,TGTGCCAGCAGTGAACAAACAGGGAGCCAGGGCGAGCAGTACTTC
.,TRBJ1-2,.,TRBV6-1,CASSEGPGSLYGYTF,TGTGCCAGCAGTGAAGGGCCTGGCAGTCTCTATGGCTACACCTTC
.,TRBJ1-2,.,TRBV4-3,CASSQEGVPAGYTF,TGCGCCAGCAGCCAAGAAGGTGTGCCAGCTGGCTACACCTTC
.,TRBJ1-2,few,TRBV19,CASRQDTNYGYTF,TGTGCCAGTAGGCAGGACACTAACTATGGCTACACCTTC
.,TRBJ1-2,.,TRBV7-9,CASSLGGTLNYGYTF,TGTGCCAGCAGCTTAGGCGGGACTCTTAACTATGGCTACACCTTC
.,TRBJ2-7,.,TRBV7-2,CASSSVVGSSYEQYF,TGTGCCAGCAGCTCCGTAGTGGGAAGCTCCTACGAGCAGTACTTC
.,TRBJ2-5,.,TRBV11-2,CASSNSRTSKQYF,TGTGCCAGCAGCAATTCCCGGACGAGCAAGCAGTACTTC
TRBD1,TRBJ1-5,.,TRBV19,CASRPTGGFNQPQHF,TGTGCCAGTAGGCCGACAGGGGGCTTCAATCAGCCCCAGCATTTT
TRBD2,TRBJ2-5,once,TRBV5-1,CASSSSYSTSGLRAQYF,TGCGCCAGCAGCTCGTCATACTCAACTAGCGGCCTTAGGGCCCAGTACTTC
TRBD2,TRBJ2-5,.,TRBV18,CASSRSGTSIQETQYF,TGTGCCAGCTCACGAAGCGGGACTAGCATCCAAGAGACCCAGTACTTC
.,TRBJ2-7,.,TRBV20-1,CSARDFEQYF,TGCAGTGCTAGAGACTTCGAGCAGTACTTC
TRBD2,TRBJ2-1,.,TRBV11-2,CASSLDISGGPEQFF,TGTGCCAGCAGCTTAGATATAAGCGGGGGGCCCGAGCAGTTCTTC
.,TRBJ2-1,medium-sized,TRBV11-3,CASSKQGKYEQFF,TGTGCCAGCAGCAAACAGGGAAAGTATGAGCAGTTCTTC
.,TRBJ2-7,.,TRBV6-6,CASSDRGGYEQYF,TGTGCCAGCAGCGACAGGGGAGGGTACGAGCAGTACTTC
.,TRBJ2-7,.,TRBV7-2,CASSFTSTGVGGEQYF,TGTGCCAGCAGCTTTACGAGTACCGGCGTCGGGGGCGAGCAGTACTTC
TRBD1,TRBJ2-7,.,TRBV2,CASSSTPAGQGSRQYF,TGTGCCAGCAGTTCTACCCCGGCGGGACAGGGCTCTAGGCAGTACTTC